The source of this TCR beta chain is a study of blood T cell repertoires in COVID-19. The wider study: Acute and convalescent COVID-19 samples came from the United States, Italy and Spain. From T cells, B-cell-depleted T cells, or PBMCs came the material, which was cDNA or gDNA.

The authors' processing: Nucleated cell number was recorded as an estimate derived from reference gene primer amplification. Method: immunoSEQ multiplex PCR; TCRdb's copy keeps in-frame clones and lacks some. For V, J and clone size, that table is used; D and trimming come from the DNA. The table includes roughly 150,000 clones, around 87% detected once. The CDR3 contains 16 residues. CDR1 and CDR2 (germline): GTSNPN, SVGIG (reference sequence). J lost 3 bases, V lost 0 bases, and 7 bases had no gene match. This chain joins TRBV30 and TRBJ2-3; 9 nucleotides match TRBD2. This TCR was recovered from a woman aged 40 to 49 with acute or convalescent COVID-19. What was sequenced was peripheral blood. Written as DNA, the CDR3 is TGTGCCTGGAGTGTAGGTAGCGGGGGAAGGACAGATACGCAGTATTTT. Encoded protein: CAWSVGSGGRTDTQYF.